Below, 8 T cell receptor beta chains from the same sample are listed, as sequenced in a study of blood T cell repertoires in COVID-19. TCRdb's copy holds only in-frame clones and misses some; the assay was immunoSEQ multiplex PCR. The data hold 120,000 to 150,000 clones, with about 84% observed a single time. The sequenced material came from peripheral blood. The receptors originated from a human donor in a cohort sampled during active COVID-19.

The sample holds one count of this clone. CDR3 in amino acids: CATSKEAVRADTQYF. The DNA for the CDR3 is TGTGCCACCAGCAAAGAGGCGGTGAGGGCAGATACGCAGTATTTT. The V gene is TRBV15, the J gene TRBJ2-3, with D maybe TRBD2 (5 bases). CDR3 length equals 15 residues. Germline V gene lookup returns CDR1 LNHNV and CDR2 YYDKDF (reference sequence). V was shortened by 4 bases and J by 4 bases, with 15 bases between the two germline ends.

The CDR3 DNA reads as TGTGCCAGCAGAAGACAGGGCCCTGGGGAGACCCAGTACTTC. Its translation: CASRRQGPGETQYF. The V gene is TRBV7-9, the J gene TRBJ2-5; 7 bases line up with TRBD1. Germline V gives CDR1 SEHNR, CDR2 FQNEAQ (reference sequence). CDR3 length equals 14 residues. With V trimmed by 6 bases and J by 5 bases, 9 bases remained unmatched.

The gene calls are TRBV14 and TRBJ1-4, with TRBD1 identical over 7 bases. The CDR3 spans 16 residues. Germline trimming cut 5 bases from V and 0 bases from J; bases unmatched to any gene: 6. Looked up from germline, CDR1 is SGHDN and CDR2 is FVKESK. The CDR3 protein is CASSSGTAATNEKLFF. The CDR3 nucleotides are TGTGCCAGCAGCTCTGGGACAGCTGCAACTAATGAAAAACTGTTTTTT.

The V and J genes are TRBV9 and TRBJ2-1; 7 bases line up with TRBD1. The CDR3 is made up of 15 amino acids. Germline CDR1 is SGDLS and CDR2 is YYNGEE. J lost 4 bases, V lost 7 bases, and 11 bases had no gene match. The CDR3 DNA follows: TGTGCCAGCGGAAAATTTGGGACAGATTACAATGAGCAGTTCTTC. It yields the protein CASGKFGTDYNEQFF.

The J gene is TRBJ1-1, the V gene TRBV7-9; D is perhaps TRBD1 (6 bases). CDR1 and CDR2 (germline): SEHNR, FQNEAQ (reference sequence). CDR3 size: 15 residues. Trimming took 7 bases from V and 4 from J, leaving 19 bases between them. Here the CDR3 reads CASKLAGTGSTEAFF. CDR3 bases: TGTGCCAGCAAACTAGCGGGAACAGGGTCCACTGAAGCTTTCTTT.

This chain joins TRBV24-1 and TRBJ2-2; 9 bases map to TRBD2. There are 20 residues in the CDR3. CDR1 KGHDR and CDR2 SFDVKD come from the germline V gene. V lost 0 bases to trimming and J lost 0 bases; unmatched junction nucleotides: 10. The CDR3 DNA follows: TGTGCCACCAGTGATTTGCAAGTCTTTAGCGGGGGACCGAACACCGGGGAGCTGTTTTTT. Translating it yields CATSDLQVFSGGPNTGELFF.

The chain combines TRBV4-1 with TRBJ2-5; 8 bases line up with TRBD1. The CDR3 runs to 13 residues. Trimming removed 3 bases from V and 9 bases from J; junction bases left unmatched: 6. The germline CDR1 and CDR2 sequences are MGHRA and YSYEKL. CDR3 DNA sequence: TGCGCCAGCAGCCAGGGGACAGGTATGGCCCAGTACTTC. This sequence encodes CASSQGTGMAQYF.

This chain connects TRBV5-1 to TRBJ2-5; D gene ambiguous. Germline values: CDR1 SGHRS, CDR2 YFSETQ. V shed 2 bases and J shed 2 bases, with 10 bases lying between them. This CDR3 comprises 14 residues. The CDR3: CASSFHSQQETQYF. Written as DNA, the CDR3 is TGCGCCAGCAGCTTCCACAGCCAACAAGAGACCCAGTACTTC.